This record covers a single T cell receptor beta chain. Its specificity is not known. The data were obtained in a study of T-cell reconstitution after alpha-beta-depleted transplantation in children. The CDR3 runs 16 residues. The V gene's germline CDR1 is SGHTA and CDR2 FQGTGA. Losses at the gene ends were 5 bases for V and 3 bases for J; bases not matched to a gene: 7. Preparing the TCRbeta library involved the use of unique molecular identifiers. TCRdb re-called the PCR reads with MiXCR, one entry per CDR3 protein. This table has 700,000 or so distinct CDR3 sequences, less than 15% appearing once. General observations from the study: Day-60 TCRbeta diversity that was high in some patients was derived from surviving recipient T cells and thymic progenitors. About two months after transplant, alpha-beta T cells reportedly came from several hundred expanded graft clones. Newly produced T cells mostly provided counts and TCRbeta diversity after one year, as hyperexpanded clones declined.

The receptor's source is a girl aged 2 to 10 with congenital amegakaryocytic thrombocytopenia, due to receive a stem cell transplant. Sample: PBMCs, taken before TCRalphabeta/CD19-depleted stem cell transplant. J is TRBJ2-2 and V is TRBV7-3, with 9 bases fitting TRBD1. Here the CDR3 DNA reads TGTGCCAGCAGCCGAAACAGGGGGCGCGACACCGGGGAGCTGTTTTTT. Its protein product is CASSRNRGRDTGELFF.